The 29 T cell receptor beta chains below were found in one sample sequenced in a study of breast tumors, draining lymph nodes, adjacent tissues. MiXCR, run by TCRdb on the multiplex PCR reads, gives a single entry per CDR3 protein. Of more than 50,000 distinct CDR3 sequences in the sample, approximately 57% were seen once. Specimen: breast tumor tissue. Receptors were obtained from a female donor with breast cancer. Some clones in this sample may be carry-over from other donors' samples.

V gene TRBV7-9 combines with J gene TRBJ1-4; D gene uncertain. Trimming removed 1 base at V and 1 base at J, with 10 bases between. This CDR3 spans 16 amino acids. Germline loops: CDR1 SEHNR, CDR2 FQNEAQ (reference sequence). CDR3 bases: TGTGCCAGCAGCTTAGGGGTCCAGCAAACTAATGAAAAACTGTTTTTT. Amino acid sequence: CASSLGVQQTNEKLFF.

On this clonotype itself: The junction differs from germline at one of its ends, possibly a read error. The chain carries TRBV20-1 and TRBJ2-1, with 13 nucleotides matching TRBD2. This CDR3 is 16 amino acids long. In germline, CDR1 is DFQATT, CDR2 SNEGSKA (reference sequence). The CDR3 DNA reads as TGTAGTGCTCCAGGGGGGACTAGCGGGACACATAATGAGCAGTTCTTC. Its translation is CSAPGGTSGTHNEQFF.

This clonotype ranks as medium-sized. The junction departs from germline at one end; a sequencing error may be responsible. The CDR3, as DNA: TGTGCTAGCAGCTCCCTAGCGGGTGGCGAGCAGTACTTC. Protein sequence: CASSSLAGGEQYF. V and J are TRBV7-7 and TRBJ2-7, with TRBD2 matching over 8 bases. CDR1 SSHAT and CDR2 FNYEAQ come from the germline V gene (reference sequence). This CDR3 is built from 13 residues.

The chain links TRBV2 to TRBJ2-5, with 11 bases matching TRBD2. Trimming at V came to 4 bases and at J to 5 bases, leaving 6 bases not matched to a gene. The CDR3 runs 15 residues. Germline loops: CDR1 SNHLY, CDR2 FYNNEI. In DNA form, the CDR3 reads TGTGCCAGCAGTGGGGGACTAGCGGCGGGTGAGACCCAGTACTTC. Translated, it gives CASSGGLAAGETQYF. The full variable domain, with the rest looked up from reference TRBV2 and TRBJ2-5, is EPEVTQTPSHQVTQMGQEVILRCVPISNHLYFYWYRQILGQKVEFLVSFYNNEISEKSEIFDDQFSVERPDGSNFTLKIRSTKLEDSAMYFCASSGGLAAGETQYFGPGTRLLVL.

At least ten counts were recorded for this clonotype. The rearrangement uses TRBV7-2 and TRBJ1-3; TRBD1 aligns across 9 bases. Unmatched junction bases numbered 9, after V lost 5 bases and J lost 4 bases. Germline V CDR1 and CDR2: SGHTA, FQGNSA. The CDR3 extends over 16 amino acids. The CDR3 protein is CASSPRTGEFGNTIYF. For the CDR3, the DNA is TGTGCCAGCAGCCCACGGACAGGGGAATTCGGAAACACCATATATTTT.

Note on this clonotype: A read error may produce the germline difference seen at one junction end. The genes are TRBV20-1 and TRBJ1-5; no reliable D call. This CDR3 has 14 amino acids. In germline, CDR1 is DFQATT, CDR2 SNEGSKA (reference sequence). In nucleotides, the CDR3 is TGCAGTGCTAGTTGGGCCCCAAGAGATCAGCCCCAGCATTTC. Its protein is CSASWAPRDQPQHF.

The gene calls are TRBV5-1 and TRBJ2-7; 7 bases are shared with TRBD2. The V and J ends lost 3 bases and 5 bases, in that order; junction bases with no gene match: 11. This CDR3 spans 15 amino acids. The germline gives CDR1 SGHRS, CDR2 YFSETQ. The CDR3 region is CASSWQEGGNDEQYF. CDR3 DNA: TGCGCCAGCAGCTGGCAAGAGGGAGGGAACGACGAGCAGTACTTC.

CDR3: CASSFSGTYEQYF. As DNA, the CDR3 is TGTGCCAGCAGCTTTAGCGGGACCTACGAGCAGTACTTC. The V call is TRBV7-2, the J call TRBJ2-7, with 8 bases lining up with TRBD2. This CDR3 is 13 amino acids long. With V trimmed by 3 bases and J by 2 bases, 0 bases remained unmatched. The germline V gene encodes CDR1 SGHTA and CDR2 FQGNSA.

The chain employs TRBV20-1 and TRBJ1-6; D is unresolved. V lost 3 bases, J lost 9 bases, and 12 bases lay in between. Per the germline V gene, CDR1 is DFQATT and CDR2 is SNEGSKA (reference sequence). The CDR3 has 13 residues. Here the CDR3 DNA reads TGCAGTGCTAGTACTATGGCGGGTTCACCCCTCCACTTT. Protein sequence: CSASTMAGSPLHF.

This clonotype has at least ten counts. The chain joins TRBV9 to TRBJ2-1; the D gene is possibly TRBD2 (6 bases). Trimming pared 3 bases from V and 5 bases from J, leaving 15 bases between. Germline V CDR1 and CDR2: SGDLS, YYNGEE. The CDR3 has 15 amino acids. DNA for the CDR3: TGTGCCAGCAGCGCCACGGGACTCCCCAACAATGAGCAGTTCTTC. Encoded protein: CASSATGLPNNEQFF. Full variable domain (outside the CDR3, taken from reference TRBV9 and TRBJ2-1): DSGVTQTPKHLITATGQRVTLRCSPRSGDLSVYWYQQSLDQGLQFLIQYYNGEERAKGNILERFSAQQFPDLHSELNLSSLELGDSALYFCASSATGLPNNEQFFGPGTRLTVL.

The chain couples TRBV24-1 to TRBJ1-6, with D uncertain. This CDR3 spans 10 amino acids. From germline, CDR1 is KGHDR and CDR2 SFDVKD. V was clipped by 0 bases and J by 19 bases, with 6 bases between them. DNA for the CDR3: TGTGCCACCAGTGATTTGAGACAACACTTT. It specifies CATSDLRQHF.

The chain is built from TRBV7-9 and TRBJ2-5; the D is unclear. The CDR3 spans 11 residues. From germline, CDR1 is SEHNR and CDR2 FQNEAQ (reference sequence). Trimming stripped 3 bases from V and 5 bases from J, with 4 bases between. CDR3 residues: CASSFFETQYF. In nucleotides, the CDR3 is TGTGCCAGCAGCTTTTTCGAGACCCAGTACTTC.

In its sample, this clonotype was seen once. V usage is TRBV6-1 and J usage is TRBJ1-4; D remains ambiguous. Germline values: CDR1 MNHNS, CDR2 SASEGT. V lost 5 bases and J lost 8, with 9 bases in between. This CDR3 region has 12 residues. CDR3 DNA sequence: TGTGCCAGCAGTATGTCTAGCGAAAAACTGTTTTTT. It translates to CASSMSSEKLFF.

CDR3 bases: TGCAGTGCTAGAGGGGACAGGGGTTCTTACGGAACCGGGGAGCTGTTTTTT. It translates to CSARGDRGSYGTGELFF. The J gene is TRBJ2-2, the V gene TRBV20-1; TRBD1 matches 10 bases. Trimming cost V 1 base and J 5 bases; bases outside gene matches: 10. This CDR3 comprises 17 residues. Germline V CDR1 and CDR2: DFQATT, SNEGSKA (reference sequence).

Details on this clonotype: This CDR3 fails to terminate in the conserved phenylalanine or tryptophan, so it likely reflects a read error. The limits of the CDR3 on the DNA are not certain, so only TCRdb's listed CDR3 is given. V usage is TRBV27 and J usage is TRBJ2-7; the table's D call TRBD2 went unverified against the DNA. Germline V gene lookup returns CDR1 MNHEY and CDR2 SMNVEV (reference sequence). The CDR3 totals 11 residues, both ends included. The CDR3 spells CASSTRTSGRG.

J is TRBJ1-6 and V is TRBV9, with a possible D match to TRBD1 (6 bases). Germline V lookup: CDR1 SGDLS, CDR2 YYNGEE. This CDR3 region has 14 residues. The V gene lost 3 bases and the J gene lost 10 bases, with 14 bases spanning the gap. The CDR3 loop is CASSAGGGESPLHF. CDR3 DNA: TGTGCCAGCAGCGCGGGCGGGGGCGAGTCACCCCTCCACTTT.

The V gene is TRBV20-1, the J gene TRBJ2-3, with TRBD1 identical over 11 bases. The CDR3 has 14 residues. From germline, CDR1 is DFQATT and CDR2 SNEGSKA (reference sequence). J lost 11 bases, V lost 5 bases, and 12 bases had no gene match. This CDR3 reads CSALGTGGDNEQYF. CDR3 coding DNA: TGCAGTGCTCTCGGGACAGGGGGGGACAATGAGCAGTATTTT.

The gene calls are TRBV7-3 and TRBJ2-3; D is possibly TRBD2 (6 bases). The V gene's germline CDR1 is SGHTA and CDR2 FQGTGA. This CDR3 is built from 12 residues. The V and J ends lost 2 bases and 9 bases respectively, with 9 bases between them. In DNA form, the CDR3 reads TGTGCCAGCAGCTTAGGGGGAGGCACGCAGTATTTT. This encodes CASSLGGGTQYF. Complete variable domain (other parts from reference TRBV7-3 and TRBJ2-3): GAGVSQTPSNKVTEKGKYVELRCDPISGHTALYWYRQSLGQGPEFLIYFQGTGAADDSGLPNDRFFAVRPEGSVSTLKIQRTERGDSAVYLCASSLGGGTQYFGPGTRLTVL.

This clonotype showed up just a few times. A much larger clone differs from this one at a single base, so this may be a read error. In DNA, the CDR3 is TGTGCCAGCAACTTAGCGCTTGGTAGTAGGAACACCGGGGAGCTGTTTTTT. This gives the protein CASNLALGSRNTGELFF. This chain links TRBV7-2 with TRBJ2-2; TRBD2 is a possible D gene (5 bases). Germline assignment: CDR1 SGHTA and CDR2 FQGNSA. The CDR3 is made up of 17 amino acids.

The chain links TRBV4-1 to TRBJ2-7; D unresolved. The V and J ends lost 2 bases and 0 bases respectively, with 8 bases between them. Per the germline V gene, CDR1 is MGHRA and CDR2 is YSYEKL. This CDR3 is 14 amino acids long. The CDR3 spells CASSQRANSYEQYF. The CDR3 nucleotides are TGCGCCAGCAGCCAACGGGCGAACTCCTACGAGCAGTACTTC.

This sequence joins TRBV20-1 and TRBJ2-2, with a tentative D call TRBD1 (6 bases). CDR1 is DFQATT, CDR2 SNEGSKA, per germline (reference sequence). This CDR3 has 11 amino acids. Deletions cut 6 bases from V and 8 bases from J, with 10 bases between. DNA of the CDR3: TGCAGTGCCCCCGGGACAGGGGAGCTGTTTTTT. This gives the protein CSAPGTGELFF.

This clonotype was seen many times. CDR3 DNA sequence: TGTGCCAGCAGCTTAAGGTCGGCAAGGGCGAGCTCCTACAATGAGCAGTTCTTC. This encodes CASSLRSARASSYNEQFF. The chain combines TRBV7-6 with TRBJ2-1; D is unclear. V lost 2 bases and J 0 bases, leaving 17 bases between the germline ends. CDR1 and CDR2 from the germline V gene are SGHVS and FNYEAQ. The CDR3 contains 18 residues.

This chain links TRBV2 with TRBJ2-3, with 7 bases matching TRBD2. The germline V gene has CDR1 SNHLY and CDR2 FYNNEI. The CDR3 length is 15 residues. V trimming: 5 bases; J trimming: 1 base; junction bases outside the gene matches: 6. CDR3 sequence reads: CASSFLAAGTDTQYF. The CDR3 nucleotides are TGTGCCAGCAGTTTCCTAGCGGCGGGCACAGATACGCAGTATTTT.

The CDR3 coding sequence is TGTGCCAGCAGATGCACCGGGGGGGATGTAGATACGCAGTATTTT. Encoded protein: CASRCTGGDVDTQYF. The chain employs TRBV12-3 or TRBV12-4 and TRBJ2-3, with TRBD2 matching 8 bases. The CDR3 contains 15 residues. The V segment lost 6 bases and the J segment 5 bases; nucleotides outside the gene matches: 10.

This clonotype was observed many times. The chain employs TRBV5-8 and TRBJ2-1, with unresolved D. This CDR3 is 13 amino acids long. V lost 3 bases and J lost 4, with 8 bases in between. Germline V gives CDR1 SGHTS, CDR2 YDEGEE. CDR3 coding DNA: TGTGCCAGCAGCTCTCAGCCTTACAATGAGCAGTTCTTC. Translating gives CASSSQPYNEQFF.

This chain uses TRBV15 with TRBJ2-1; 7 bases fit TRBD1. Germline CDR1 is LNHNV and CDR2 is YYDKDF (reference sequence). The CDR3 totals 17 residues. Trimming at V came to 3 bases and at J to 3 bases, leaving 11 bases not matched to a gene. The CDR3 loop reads CATSSFLPGTVYNEQFF. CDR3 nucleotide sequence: TGTGCCACCAGCAGCTTCCTCCCCGGGACAGTCTACAATGAGCAGTTCTTC.

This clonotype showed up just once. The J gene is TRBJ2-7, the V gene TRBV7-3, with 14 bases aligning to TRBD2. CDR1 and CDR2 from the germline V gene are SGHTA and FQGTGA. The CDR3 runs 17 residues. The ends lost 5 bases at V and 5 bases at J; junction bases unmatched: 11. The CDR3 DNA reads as TGTGCCAGCAGCCCAATGGGGTCGGGACTAGCGGGAGACGAGCAGTACTTC. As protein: CASSPMGSGLAGDEQYF. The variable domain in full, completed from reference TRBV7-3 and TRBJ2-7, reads GAGVSQTPSNKVTEKGKYVELRCDPISGHTALYWYRQSLGQGPEFLIYFQGTGAADDSGLPNDRFFAVRPEGSVSTLKIQRTERGDSAVYLCASSPMGSGLAGDEQYFGPGTRLTVT.

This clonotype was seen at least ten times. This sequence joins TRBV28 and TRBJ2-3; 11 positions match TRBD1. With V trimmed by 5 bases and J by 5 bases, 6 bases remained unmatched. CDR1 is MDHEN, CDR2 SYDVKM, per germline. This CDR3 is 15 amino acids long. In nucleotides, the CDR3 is TGTGCCAGCAGTCTCGGGACAGGGGGGGGAGATACGCAGTATTTT. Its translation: CASSLGTGGGDTQYF.

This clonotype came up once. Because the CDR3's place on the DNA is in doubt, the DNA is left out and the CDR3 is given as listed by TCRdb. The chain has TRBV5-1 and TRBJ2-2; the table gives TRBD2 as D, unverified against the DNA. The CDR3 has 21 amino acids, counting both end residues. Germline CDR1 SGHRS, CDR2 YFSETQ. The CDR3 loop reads CASSRSGAASSYEQYFGELFF.